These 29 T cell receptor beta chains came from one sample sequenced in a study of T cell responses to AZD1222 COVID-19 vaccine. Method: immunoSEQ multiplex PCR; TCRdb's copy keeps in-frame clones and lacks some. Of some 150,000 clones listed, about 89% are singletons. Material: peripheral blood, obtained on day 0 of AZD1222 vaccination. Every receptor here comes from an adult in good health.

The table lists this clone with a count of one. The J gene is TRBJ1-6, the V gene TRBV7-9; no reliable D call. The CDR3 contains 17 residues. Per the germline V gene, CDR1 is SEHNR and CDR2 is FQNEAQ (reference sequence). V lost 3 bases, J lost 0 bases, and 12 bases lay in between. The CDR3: CASSFEAGSSYNSPLHF. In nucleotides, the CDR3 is TGTGCCAGCAGCTTCGAGGCGGGTAGCTCCTATAATTCACCCCTCCACTTT.

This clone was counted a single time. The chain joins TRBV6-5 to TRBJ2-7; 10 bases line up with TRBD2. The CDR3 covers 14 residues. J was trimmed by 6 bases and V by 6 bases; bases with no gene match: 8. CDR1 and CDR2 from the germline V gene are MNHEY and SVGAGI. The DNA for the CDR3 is TGTGCCAGCAGCTTACTAGCGGGGCGCGGCGAGCAGTACTTC. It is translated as CASSLLAGRGEQYF.

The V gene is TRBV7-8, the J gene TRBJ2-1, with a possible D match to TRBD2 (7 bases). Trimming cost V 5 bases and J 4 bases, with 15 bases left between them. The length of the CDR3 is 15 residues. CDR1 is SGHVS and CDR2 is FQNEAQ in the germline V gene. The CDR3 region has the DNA TGTGCCAGCAGCCCCAAGGGGGGGGTTTACAATGAGCAGTTCTTC. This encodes CASSPKGGVYNEQFF.

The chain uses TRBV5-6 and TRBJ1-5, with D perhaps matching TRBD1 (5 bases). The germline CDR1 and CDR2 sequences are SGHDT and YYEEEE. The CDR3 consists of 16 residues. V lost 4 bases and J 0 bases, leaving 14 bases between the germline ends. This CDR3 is CASSRGSAYSNQPQHF. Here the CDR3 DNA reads TGTGCCAGCAGCCGGGGGAGTGCCTATAGCAATCAGCCCCAGCATTTT.

The CDR3 here is CAIGGLAGVKDTQYF. The CDR3 DNA follows: TGTGCCATCGGGGGACTAGCGGGAGTAAAAGATACGCAGTATTTT. The chain uses TRBV10-3 and TRBJ2-3; 14 nucleotides match TRBD2. The germline V gene has CDR1 ENHRY and CDR2 SYGVKD. The V gene end was trimmed by 8 bases and the J gene end by 5 bases; junction bases not matched to a gene: 6. The CDR3 runs 15 residues.

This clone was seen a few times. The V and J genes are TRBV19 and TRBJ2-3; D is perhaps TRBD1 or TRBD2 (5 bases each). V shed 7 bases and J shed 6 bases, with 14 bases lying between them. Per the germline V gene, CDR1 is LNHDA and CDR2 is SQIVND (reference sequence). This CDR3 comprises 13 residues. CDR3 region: CASTPRGSDTQYF. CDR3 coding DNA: TGTGCCAGTACCCCGAGGGGCTCGGATACGCAGTATTTT.

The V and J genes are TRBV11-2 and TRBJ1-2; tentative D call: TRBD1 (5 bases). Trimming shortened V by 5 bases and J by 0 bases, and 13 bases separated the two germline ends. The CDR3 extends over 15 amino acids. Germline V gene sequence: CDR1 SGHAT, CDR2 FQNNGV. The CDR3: CASSQRTLSNYGYTF. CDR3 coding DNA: TGTGCCAGCAGCCAACGGACACTCTCTAACTATGGCTACACCTTC.

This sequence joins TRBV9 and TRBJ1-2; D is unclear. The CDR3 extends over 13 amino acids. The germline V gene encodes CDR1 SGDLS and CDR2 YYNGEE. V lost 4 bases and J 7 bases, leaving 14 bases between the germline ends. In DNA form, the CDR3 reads TGTGCCAGCAGCTCCACACGGTGGCTTGGCTACACCTTC. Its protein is CASSSTRWLGYTF.

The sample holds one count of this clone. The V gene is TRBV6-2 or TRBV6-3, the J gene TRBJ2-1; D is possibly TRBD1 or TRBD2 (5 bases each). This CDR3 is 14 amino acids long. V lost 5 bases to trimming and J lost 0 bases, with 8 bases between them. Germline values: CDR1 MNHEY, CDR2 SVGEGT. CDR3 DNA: TGTGCCAGCAGTGAGGGGTCCTCCTACAATGAGCAGTTCTTC. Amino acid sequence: CASSEGSSYNEQFF.

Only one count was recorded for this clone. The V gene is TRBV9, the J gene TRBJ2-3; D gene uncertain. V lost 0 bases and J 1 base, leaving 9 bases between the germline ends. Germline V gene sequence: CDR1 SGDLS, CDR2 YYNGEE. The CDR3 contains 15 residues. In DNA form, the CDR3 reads TGTGCCAGCAGCGTAGATATTGCCCGCACAGATACGCAGTATTTT. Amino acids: CASSVDIARTDTQYF.

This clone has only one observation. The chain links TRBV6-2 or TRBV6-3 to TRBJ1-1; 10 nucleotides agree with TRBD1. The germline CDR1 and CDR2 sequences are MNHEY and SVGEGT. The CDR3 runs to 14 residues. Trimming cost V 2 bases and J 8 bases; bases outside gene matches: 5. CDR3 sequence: CASSYIGTGAEAFF. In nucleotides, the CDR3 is TGTGCCAGCAGTTACATCGGGACAGGGGCCGAAGCTTTCTTT.

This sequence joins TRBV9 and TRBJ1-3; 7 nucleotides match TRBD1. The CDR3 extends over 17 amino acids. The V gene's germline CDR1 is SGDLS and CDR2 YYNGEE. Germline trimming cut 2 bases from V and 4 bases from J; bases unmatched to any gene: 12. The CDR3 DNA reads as TGTGCCAGCAGCGTCCACCCAGGGGGGGCGAACGGAAACACCATATATTTT. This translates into CASSVHPGGANGNTIYF. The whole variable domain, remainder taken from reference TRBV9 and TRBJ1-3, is DSGVTQTPKHLITATGQRVTLRCSPRSGDLSVYWYQQSLDQGLQFLIQYYNGEERAKGNILERFSAQQFPDLHSELNLSSLELGDSALYFCASSVHPGGANGNTIYFGEGSWLTVV.

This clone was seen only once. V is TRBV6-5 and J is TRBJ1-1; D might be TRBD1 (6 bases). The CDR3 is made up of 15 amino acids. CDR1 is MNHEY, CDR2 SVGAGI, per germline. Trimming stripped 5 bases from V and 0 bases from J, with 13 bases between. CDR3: CASSLGGRVNTEAFF. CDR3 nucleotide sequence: TGTGCCAGCAGTCTGGGGGGCAGGGTGAACACTGAAGCTTTCTTT.

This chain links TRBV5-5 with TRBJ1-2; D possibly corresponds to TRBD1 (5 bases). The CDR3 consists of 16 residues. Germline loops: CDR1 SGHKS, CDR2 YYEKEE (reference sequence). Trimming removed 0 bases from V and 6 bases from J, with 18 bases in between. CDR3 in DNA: TGTGCCAGCAGCTTGGCCCTGACCGGTGGGGACGATGGCTACACCTTC. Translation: CASSLALTGGDDGYTF.

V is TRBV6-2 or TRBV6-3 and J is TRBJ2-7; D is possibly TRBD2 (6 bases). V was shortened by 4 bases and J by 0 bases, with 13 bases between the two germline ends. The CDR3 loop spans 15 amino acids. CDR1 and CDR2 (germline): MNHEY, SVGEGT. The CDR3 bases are TGTGCCAGCAGTTCGGGGGATTATCTCTCCTACGAGCAGTACTTC. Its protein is CASSSGDYLSYEQYF.

The chain's CDR3 is CASSLSRGQGNQPQHF. The CDR3 DNA reads as TGTGCCAGCAGCTTGAGCAGGGGGCAGGGCAATCAGCCCCAGCATTTT. The J gene is TRBJ1-5, the V gene TRBV7-2; 8 bases are shared with TRBD1. The trim removed 3 bases at V and 2 bases at J, leaving 6 bases unmatched. CDR1 and CDR2 from the germline V gene are SGHTA and FQGNSA. This CDR3 is 16 amino acids long.

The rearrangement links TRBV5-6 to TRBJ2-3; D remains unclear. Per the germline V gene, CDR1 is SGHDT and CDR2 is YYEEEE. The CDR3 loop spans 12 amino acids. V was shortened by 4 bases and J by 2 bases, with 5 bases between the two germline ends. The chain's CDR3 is CASSAATDTQYF. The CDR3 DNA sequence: TGTGCCAGCAGCGCCGCCACAGATACGCAGTATTTT.

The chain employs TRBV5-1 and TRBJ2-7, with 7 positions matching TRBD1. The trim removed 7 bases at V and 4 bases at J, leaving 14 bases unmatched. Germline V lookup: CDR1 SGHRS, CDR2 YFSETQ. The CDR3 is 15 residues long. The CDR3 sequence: CASPSFGTELYEQYF. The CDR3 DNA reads TGCGCCAGCCCCTCGTTCGGGACAGAACTTTACGAGCAGTACTTC.

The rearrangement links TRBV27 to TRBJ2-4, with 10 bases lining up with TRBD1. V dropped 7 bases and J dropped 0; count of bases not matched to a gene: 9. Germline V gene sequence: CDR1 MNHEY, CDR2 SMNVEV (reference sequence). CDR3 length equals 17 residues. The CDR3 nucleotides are TGTGCCAGCAAGGGGACAGGGGCCCCACTAGCCAAAAACATTCAGTACTTC. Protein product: CASKGTGAPLAKNIQYF.

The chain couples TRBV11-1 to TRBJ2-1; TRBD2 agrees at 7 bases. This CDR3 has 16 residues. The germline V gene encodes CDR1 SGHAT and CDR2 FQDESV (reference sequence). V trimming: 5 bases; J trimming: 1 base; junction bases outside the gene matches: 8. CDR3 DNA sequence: TGTGCCAGCAGCCTCAACGCCGGGGGGTCCTACAATGAGCAGTTCTTC. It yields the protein CASSLNAGGSYNEQFF.

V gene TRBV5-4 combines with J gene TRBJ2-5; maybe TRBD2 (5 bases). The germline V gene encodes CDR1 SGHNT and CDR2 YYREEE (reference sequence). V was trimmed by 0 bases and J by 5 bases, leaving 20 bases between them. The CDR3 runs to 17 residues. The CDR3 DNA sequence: TGTGCCAGCAGCTTGGGCGTCAACAAGAGAGGGCGGGAGACCCAGTACTTC. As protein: CASSLGVNKRGRETQYF.

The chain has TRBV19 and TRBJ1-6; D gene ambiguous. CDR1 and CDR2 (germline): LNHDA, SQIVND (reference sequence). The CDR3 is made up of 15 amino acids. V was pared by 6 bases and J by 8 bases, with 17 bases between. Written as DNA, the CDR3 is TGTGCCAGTAGCCCTCGGCCCTCTTCGGATTCACCCCTCCACTTT. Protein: CASSPRPSSDSPLHF.

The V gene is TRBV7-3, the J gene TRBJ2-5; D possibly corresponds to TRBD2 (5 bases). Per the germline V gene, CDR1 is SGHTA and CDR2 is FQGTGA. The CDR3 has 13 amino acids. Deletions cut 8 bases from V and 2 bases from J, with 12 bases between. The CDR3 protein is CASSRERQETQYF. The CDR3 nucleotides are TGTGCCAGCTCTAGGGAGCGGCAAGAGACCCAGTACTTC.

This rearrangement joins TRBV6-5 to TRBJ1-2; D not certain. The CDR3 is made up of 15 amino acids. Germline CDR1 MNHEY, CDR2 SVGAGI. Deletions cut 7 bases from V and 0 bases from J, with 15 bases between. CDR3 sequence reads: CASTQGRIANYGYTF. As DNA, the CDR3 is TGTGCCAGCACCCAAGGGCGGATAGCTAACTATGGCTACACCTTC.

The CDR3 region has the DNA TGTGCCAGCAGCGTAGACTTAGGGGGGGAGCTGTTTTTT. This translates into CASSVDLGGELFF. V and J are TRBV9 and TRBJ2-2; D is ambiguous. CDR3 size: 13 residues. V gave up 0 bases and J gave up 8 bases, with 8 bases separating them. Germline-derived CDR1 and CDR2 are SGDLS and YYNGEE.

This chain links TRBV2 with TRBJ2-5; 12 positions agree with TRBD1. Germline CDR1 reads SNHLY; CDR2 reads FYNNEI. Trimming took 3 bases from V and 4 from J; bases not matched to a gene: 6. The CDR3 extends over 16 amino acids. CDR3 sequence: CASSDRGQGAGETQYF. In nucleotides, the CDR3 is TGTGCCAGCAGTGACCGGGGACAGGGGGCAGGAGAGACCCAGTACTTC.

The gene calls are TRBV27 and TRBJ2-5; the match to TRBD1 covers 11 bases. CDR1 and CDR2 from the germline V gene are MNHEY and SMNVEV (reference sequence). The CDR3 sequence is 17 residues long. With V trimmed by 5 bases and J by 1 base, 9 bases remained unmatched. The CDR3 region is CASSPHRDRGFQETQYF. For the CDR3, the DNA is TGTGCCAGCAGTCCTCACCGGGACAGGGGGTTCCAAGAGACCCAGTACTTC.

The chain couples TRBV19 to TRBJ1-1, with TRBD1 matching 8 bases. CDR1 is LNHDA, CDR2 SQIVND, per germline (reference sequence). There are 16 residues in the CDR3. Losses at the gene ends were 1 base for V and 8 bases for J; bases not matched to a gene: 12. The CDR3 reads CASSIGGQAGVVEAFF. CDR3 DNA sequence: TGTGCCAGTAGTATAGGGGGACAGGCCGGAGTTGTGGAAGCTTTCTTT. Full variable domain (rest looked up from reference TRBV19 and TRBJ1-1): DGGITQSPKYLFRKEGQNVTLSCEQNLNHDAMYWYRQDPGQGLRLIYYSQIVNDFQKGDIAEGYSVSREKKESFPLTVTSAQKNPTAFYLCASSIGGQAGVVEAFFGQGTRLTVV.

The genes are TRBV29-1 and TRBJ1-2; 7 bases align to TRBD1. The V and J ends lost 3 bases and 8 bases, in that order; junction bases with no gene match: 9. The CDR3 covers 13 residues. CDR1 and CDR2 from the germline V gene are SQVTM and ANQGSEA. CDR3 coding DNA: TGCAGCGTTGATCTGTACCAGGGGGACGGCTACACCTTC. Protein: CSVDLYQGDGYTF.